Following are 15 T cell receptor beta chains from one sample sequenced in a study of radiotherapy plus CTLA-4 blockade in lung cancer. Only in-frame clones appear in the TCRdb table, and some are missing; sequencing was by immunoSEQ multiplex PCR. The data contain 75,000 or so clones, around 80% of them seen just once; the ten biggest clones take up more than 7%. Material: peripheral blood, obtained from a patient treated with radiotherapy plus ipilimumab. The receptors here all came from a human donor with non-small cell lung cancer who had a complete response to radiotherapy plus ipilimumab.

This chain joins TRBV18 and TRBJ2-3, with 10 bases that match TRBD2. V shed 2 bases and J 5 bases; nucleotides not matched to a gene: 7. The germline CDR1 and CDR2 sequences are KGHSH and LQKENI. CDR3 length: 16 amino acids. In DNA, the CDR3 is TGTGCCAGCTCACCAAGAGGACTAGCGGTTGTAGATACGCAGTATTTT. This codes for CASSPRGLAVVDTQYF.

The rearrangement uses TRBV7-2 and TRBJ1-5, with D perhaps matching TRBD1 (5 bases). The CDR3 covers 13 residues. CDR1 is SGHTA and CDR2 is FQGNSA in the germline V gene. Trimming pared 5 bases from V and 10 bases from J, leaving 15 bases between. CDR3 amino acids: CASSPGNRIPQHF. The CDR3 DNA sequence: TGTGCCAGCAGCCCTGGGAACAGGATACCCCAGCATTTT.

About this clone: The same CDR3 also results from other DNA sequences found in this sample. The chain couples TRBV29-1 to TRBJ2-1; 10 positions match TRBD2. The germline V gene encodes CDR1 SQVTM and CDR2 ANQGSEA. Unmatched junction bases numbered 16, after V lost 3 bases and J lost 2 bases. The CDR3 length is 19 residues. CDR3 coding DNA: TGCAGCGTTGACGGCACTGGGGCTAGCGGGAGTCCTCCCTACAATGAGCAGTTCTTC. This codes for CSVDGTGASGSPPYNEQFF.

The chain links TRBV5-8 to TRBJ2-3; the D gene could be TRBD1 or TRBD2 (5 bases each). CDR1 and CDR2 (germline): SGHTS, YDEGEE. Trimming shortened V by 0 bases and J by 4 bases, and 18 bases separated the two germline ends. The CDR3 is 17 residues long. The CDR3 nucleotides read TGTGCCAGCAGCTTGGGGGGACGGGGCGCTGGTCCAGATACGCAGTATTTT. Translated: CASSLGGRGAGPDTQYF.

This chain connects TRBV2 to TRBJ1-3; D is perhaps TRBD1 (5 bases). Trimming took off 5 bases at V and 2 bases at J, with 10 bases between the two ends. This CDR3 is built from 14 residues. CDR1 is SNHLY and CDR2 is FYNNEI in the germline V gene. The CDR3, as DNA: TGTGCCAGCAGTCGAGGGGTAACTGGAAACACCATATATTTT. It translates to CASSRGVTGNTIYF.

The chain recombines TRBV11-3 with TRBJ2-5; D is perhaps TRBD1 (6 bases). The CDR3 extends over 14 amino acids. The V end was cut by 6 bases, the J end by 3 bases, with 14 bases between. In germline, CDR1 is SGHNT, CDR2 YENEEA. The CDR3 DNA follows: TGTGCCAGCAGTTTACAGGGCGGTGAAGAGACCCAGTACTTC. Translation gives CASSLQGGEETQYF.

The CDR3 reads CASSVGESSGNTIYF. CDR3 DNA sequence: TGTGCCAGCAGCGTAGGGGAGAGCTCTGGAAACACCATATATTTT. J is TRBJ1-3 and V is TRBV9, with unresolved D. Trimming pared 0 bases from V and 0 bases from J, leaving 7 bases between. Germline V gives CDR1 SGDLS, CDR2 YYNGEE. The CDR3 runs 15 residues.

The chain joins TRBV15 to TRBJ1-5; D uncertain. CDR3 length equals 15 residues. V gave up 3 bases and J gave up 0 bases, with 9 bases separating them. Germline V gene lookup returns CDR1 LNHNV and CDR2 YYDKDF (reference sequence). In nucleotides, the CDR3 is TGTGCCACCAGCAGGGACGGATATAGCAATCAGCCCCAGCATTTT. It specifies CATSRDGYSNQPQHF.

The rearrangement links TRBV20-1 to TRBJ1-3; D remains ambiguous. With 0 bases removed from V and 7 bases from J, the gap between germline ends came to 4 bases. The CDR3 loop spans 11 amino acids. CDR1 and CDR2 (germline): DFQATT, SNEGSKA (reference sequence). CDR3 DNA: TGCAGTGCTAGAGATCGCAACACCATATATTTT. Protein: CSARDRNTIYF.

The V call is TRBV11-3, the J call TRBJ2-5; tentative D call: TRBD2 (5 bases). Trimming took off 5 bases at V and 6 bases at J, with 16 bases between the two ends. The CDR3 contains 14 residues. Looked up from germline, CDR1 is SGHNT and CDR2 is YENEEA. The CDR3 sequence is CASSLAGEQKTQYF. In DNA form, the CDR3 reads TGTGCCAGCAGCCTAGCTGGCGAGCAAAAGACCCAGTACTTC.

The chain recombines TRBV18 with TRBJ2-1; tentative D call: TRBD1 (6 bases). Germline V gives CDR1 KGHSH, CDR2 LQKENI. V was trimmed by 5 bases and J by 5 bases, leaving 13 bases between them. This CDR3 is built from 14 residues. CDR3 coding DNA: TGTGCCAGCTCAGCAGGACAGAACCACAATGAGCAGTTCTTC. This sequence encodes CASSAGQNHNEQFF.

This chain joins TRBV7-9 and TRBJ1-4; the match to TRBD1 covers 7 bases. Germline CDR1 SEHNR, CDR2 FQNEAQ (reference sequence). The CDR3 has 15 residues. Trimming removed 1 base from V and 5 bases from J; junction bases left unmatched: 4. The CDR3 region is CASSLGATGNEKLFF. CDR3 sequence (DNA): TGTGCCAGCAGCTTAGGGGCGACAGGGAATGAAAAACTGTTTTTT.

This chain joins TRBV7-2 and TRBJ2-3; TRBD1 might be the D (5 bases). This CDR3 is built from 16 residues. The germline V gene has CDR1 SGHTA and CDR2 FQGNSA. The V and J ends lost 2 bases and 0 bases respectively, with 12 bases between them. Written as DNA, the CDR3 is TGTGCCAGCAGCTTACGCAGGGTAACTAGCACAGATACGCAGTATTTT. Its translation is CASSLRRVTSTDTQYF. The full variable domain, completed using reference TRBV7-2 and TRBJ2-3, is GAGVSQSPSNKVTEKGKDVELRCDPISGHTALYWYRQSLGQGLEFLIYFQGNSAPDKSGLPSDRFSAERTGGSVSTLTIQRTQQEDSAVYLCASSLRRVTSTDTQYFGPGTRLTVL.

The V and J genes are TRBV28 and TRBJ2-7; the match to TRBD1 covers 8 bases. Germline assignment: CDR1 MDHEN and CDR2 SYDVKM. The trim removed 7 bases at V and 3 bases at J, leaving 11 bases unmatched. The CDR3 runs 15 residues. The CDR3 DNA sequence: TGTGCCAGCACCAAACCGGGCGGGACAGGCTACGAGCAGTACTTC. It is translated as CASTKPGGTGYEQYF.

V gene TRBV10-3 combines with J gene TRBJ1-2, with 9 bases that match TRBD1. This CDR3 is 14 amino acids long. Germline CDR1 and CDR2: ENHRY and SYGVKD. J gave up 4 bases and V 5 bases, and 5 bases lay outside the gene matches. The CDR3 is CAISWDREAYGYTF. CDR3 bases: TGTGCCATCAGTTGGGACAGGGAAGCCTATGGCTACACCTTC.